What follows are 11 T cell receptor beta chains derived from one specimen sequenced in a study of human T cells and chemical hapten exposure. Time point: patch test 1, 2 weeks after DPC sensitization. Treatment meaning: therapeutic diphenylcyclopropenone sensitization with weekly scalp DPC. TCRdb re-called the RACE reads with MiXCR, one entry per CDR3 protein. The sample includes around 380,000 distinct CDR3 sequences, approximately 5% of them seen just once. Specimen: whole blood, collected in connection with sensitization to the hapten diphenylcyclopropenone (DPC). These receptors came from a woman between 45 and 60 years old with alopecia areata. Some clones in this sample may be carry-over from other donors' samples.

This clonotype has at least ten counts. J is TRBJ2-4 and V is TRBV3-1; no clear D gene. V lost 5 bases, J lost 1 base, and 21 bases lay in between. This CDR3 spans 18 amino acids. CDR1 and CDR2 from the germline V gene are LGHDT and YNNKEL (reference sequence). The CDR3 coding sequence is TGTGCCAGCAGCTCCGCCGTAATGGCCCCTCGGGCCAAAAACATTCAGTACTTC. Translating gives CASSSAVMAPRAKNIQYF.

Only a few counts were recorded for this clonotype. CDR3 coding DNA: TGTGCCAGCAGCTTAGGAGGGAGGGCCACCGGGGAGCTGTTTTTT. Its translation is CASSLGGRATGELFF. The chain recombines TRBV7-2 with TRBJ2-2, with TRBD2 matching over 7 bases. V lost 1 base and J lost 4; bases outside the gene matches: 3. The V gene's germline CDR1 is SGHTA and CDR2 FQGNSA. CDR3 length: 15 residues. Supplemented by reference TRBV7-2 and TRBJ2-2, the full variable domain reads GAGVSQSPSNKVTEKGKDVELRCDPISGHTALYWYRQSLGQGLEFLIYFQGNSAPDKSGLPSDRFSAERTGGSVSTLTIQRTQQEDSAVYLCASSLGGRATGELFFGEGSRLTVL.

This clonotype was found many times. The chain has TRBV29-1 and TRBJ1-2, with D uncertain. Trimming took 6 bases from V and 4 from J, leaving 12 bases between them. Germline assignment: CDR1 SQVTM and CDR2 ANQGSEA. This CDR3 spans 12 amino acids. In DNA form, the CDR3 reads TGCAGCGTCTCACCGCTGGGCTATGGCTACACCTTC. Protein: CSVSPLGYGYTF.

This clonotype came up many times. The V gene is TRBV27, the J gene TRBJ2-2; D is unresolved. CDR3 length equals 15 residues. CDR1 is MNHEY and CDR2 is SMNVEV in the germline V gene (reference sequence). V lost 4 bases to trimming and J lost 2 bases, with 11 bases between them. The DNA for the CDR3 is TGTGCCAGCAGTTCCCGCAGGATAAACACCGGGGAGCTGTTTTTT. It yields the protein CASSSRRINTGELFF.

This clonotype was seen more than once but under ten times. This sequence joins TRBV11-2 and TRBJ1-6; D might be TRBD1 (5 bases). Trimming removed 1 base at V and 10 bases at J, with 14 bases between. The germline V gene encodes CDR1 SGHAT and CDR2 FQNNGV. The CDR3 totals 15 residues. The CDR3 DNA is TGTGCCAGCAGCTTAGCCCTGGGGCAAGGATCACCCCTCCACTTT. Its protein is CASSLALGQGSPLHF.

This clonotype was seen at least ten times. This chain connects TRBV5-1 to TRBJ2-7; possible D gene TRBD1, 5 bases. This CDR3 contains 15 residues. Germline CDR1 SGHRS, CDR2 YFSETQ. V lost 3 bases to trimming and J lost 2 bases, with 15 bases between them. This CDR3 is CASSSSQGGAYEQYF. DNA of the CDR3: TGCGCCAGCAGCTCTAGTCAGGGTGGGGCCTACGAGCAGTACTTC.

This clonotype was detected ten times or more. The chain carries TRBV10-3 and TRBJ2-7; 10 nucleotides align to TRBD2. The CDR3 loop spans 14 amino acids. Trimming took 3 bases from V and 5 from J; bases not matched to a gene: 4. Germline CDR1 and CDR2: ENHRY and SYGVKD. In nucleotides, the CDR3 is TGTGCCATCAGTGACCTAGCGGGAGTCGACGAGCAGTACTTC. Translation gives CAISDLAGVDEQYF.

This clonotype was seen only a few times. The genes are TRBV12-3 or TRBV12-4 and TRBJ2-7; the match to TRBD1 covers 9 bases. The CDR3 is 13 amino acids. The J segment lost 9 bases and the V segment lost 4 bases, leaving 7 bases of the junction unmatched. DNA of the CDR3: TGTGCCAGCAGTTCGGGACAGGGTTTTGGGCAGTACTTC. The encoded protein is CASSSGQGFGQYF.

This clonotype was counted ten times or more. The V call is TRBV6-5, the J call TRBJ2-7; TRBD1 agrees at 9 bases. The CDR3 has 13 residues. Germline trimming cut 6 bases from V and 7 bases from J; bases unmatched to any gene: 7. Germline CDR1 is MNHEY and CDR2 is SVGAGI. CDR3 DNA sequence: TGTGCCAGCAGCCGGACAGGGGACGGTGAGCAGTACTTC. This gives the protein CASSRTGDGEQYF.

The V call is TRBV2, the J call TRBJ2-1; 9 positions agree with TRBD2. The germline gives CDR1 SNHLY, CDR2 FYNNEI. V shed 8 bases, J shed 0 bases, and the junction held 11 bases outside the gene matches. The CDR3 length is 17 residues. The CDR3 region is CASAGAGGSSSYNEQFF. CDR3 DNA sequence: TGTGCCAGCGCTGGGGCGGGAGGGTCGAGCTCCTACAATGAGCAGTTCTTC.

In nucleotides, the CDR3 is TGTGCCAGCAGCTGGGCACGACTTGGTAGCACAGATACGCAGTATTTT. Protein product: CASSWARLGSTDTQYF. This chain uses TRBV14 with TRBJ2-3; D is unclear. Trimming stripped 5 bases from V and 0 bases from J, with 15 bases between. This CDR3 has 16 amino acids. Germline values: CDR1 SGHDN, CDR2 FVKESK.